This T cell receptor beta chain was found in a study of control samples from healthy donors and cancer patients. With 2 bases clipped from V and 1 base from J, the junction kept 4 bases outside the gene matches. The germline CDR1 and CDR2 sequences are SGHTA and FQGNSA. CDR3 length equals 15 residues. Sequenced by immunoSEQ multiplex PCR; TCRdb stores in-frame clones only, minus some. The table for this sample gives fewer than 250,000 clones. Sequencing input: blood. This TCR was sampled from a woman aged 25 to 39 in good health. The V and J genes are TRBV7-2 and TRBJ1-1; 7 bases align to TRBD1. CDR3 in amino acids: CASSLYGTANTEAFF. The CDR3 DNA sequence: TGTGCCAGCAGCTTATACGGGACAGCGAACACTGAAGCTTTCTTT. The complete variable domain, with remaining parts taken from reference TRBV7-2 and TRBJ1-1, reads GAGVSQSPSNKVTEKGKDVELRCDPISGHTALYWYRQSLGQGLEFLIYFQGNSAPDKSGLPSDRFSAERTGGSVSTLTIQRTQQEDSAVYLCASSLYGTANTEAFFGQGTRLTVV.